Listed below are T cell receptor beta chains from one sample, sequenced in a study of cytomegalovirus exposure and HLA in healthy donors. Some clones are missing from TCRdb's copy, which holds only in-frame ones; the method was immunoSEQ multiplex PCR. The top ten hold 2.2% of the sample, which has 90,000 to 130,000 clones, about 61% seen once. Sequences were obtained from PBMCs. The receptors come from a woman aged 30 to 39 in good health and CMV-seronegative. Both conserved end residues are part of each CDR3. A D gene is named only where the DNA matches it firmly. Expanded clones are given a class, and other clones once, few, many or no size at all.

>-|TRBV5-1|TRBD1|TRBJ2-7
CASRVVPGQGYEQYF
TGCGCCAGCAGAGTCGTTCCGGGACAGGGATACGAGCAGTACTTC
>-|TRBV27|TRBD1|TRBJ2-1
CASSPIAGTGRLSEQFF
TGTGCCAGCAGTCCCATCGCCGGGACAGGTCGTTTAAGTGAGCAGTTCTTC
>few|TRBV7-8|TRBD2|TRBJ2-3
CASSAGLAGTDTQYF
TGTGCCAGCAGCGCTGGACTAGCGGGCACAGATACGCAGTATTTT
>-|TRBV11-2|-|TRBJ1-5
CASSLDRLGRVSNQPQHF
TGTGCCAGCAGCTTAGACCGGTTGGGCAGGGTAAGCAATCAGCCCCAGCATTTT
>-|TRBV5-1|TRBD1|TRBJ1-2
CASSPDRGTGVGYTF
TGCGCCAGCAGCCCTGACCGAGGGACAGGGGTCGGCTACACCTTC
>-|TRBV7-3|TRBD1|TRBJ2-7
CASSLGQGPSYEQYF
TGTGCCAGCAGCCTAGGACAGGGGCCCTCCTACGAGCAGTACTTC
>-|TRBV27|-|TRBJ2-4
CASSLSGQTLAKNIQYF
TGTGCCAGCAGTTTATCGGGGCAGACCTTAGCCAAAAACATTCAGTACTTC
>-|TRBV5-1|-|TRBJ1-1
CASSLVDRGSTEAFF
TGCGCCAGCAGCTTGGTAGATAGGGGAAGCACTGAAGCTTTCTTT
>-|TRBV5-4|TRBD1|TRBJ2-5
CASSPKPPRDRRETQYF
TGTGCCAGCAGCCCCAAGCCCCCCCGGGACAGGCGGGAGACCCAGTACTTC
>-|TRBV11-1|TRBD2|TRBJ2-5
CASSSSGRGETQYF
TGTGCCAGCAGCTCTAGCGGGAGGGGAGAGACCCAGTACTTC
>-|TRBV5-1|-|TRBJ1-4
CASTSHLGGEKLFF
TGCGCCAGCACCTCCCACCTGGGGGGTGAAAAACTGTTTTTT
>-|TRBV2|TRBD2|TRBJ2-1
CASSTGLEGRGNEQFF
TGTGCCAGCAGCACCGGACTAGAGGGTAGGGGCAATGAGCAGTTCTTC
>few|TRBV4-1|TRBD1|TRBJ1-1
CASTLQGGMNTEAFF
TGCGCCAGTACATTACAGGGGGGGATGAACACTGAAGCTTTCTTT
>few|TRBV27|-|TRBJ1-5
CASSLGARGQPQHF
TGTGCCAGCAGTTTGGGCGCACGCGGGCAGCCCCAGCATTTT
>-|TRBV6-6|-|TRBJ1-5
CASRGDSNSNQPQHF
TGTGCCAGCAGAGGCGACAGTAATAGCAATCAGCCCCAGCATTTT
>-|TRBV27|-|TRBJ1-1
CASRVLGQTVNTEAFF
TGTGCCAGCAGAGTCCTAGGACAGACGGTCAACACTGAAGCTTTCTTT
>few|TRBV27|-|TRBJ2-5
CARAAGETQYF
TGTGCCAGGGCCGCAGGGGAGACCCAGTACTTC
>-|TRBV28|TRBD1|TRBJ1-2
CASSLTGPYGYTF
TGTGCCAGCAGTTTGACAGGGCCCTATGGCTACACCTTC
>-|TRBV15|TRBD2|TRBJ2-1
CATSRELGGGNEQFF
TGTGCCACCAGCAGAGAACTGGGGGGGGGCAATGAGCAGTTCTTC
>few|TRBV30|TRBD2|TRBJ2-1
CAWTSGCSGRKMLNEQFF
TGTGCCTGGACCTCAGGGTGCAGCGGGAGGAAAATGCTCAATGAGCAGTTCTTC
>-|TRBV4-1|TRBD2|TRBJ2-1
CASSHSKGTSVYNEQFF
TGCGCCAGCAGCCACTCAAAAGGGACTAGCGTTTACAATGAGCAGTTCTTC
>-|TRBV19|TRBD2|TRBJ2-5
CASSIRAGEGETQYF
TGTGCCAGTAGTATTAGAGCGGGAGAGGGTGAGACCCAGTACTTC
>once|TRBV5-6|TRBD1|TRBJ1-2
CASSSGLDRVRVGYTF
TGTGCCAGCAGCTCTGGACTCGACAGGGTAAGGGTTGGCTACACCTTC
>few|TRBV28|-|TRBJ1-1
CASTDRRQQWNTEAFF
TGTGCCAGCACCGATAGACGACAGCAATGGAACACTGAAGCTTTCTTT
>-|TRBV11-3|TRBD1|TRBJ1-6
CASSARTGTNSPLHF
TGTGCCAGCAGCGCCCGGACAGGGACGAATTCACCCCTCCACTTT
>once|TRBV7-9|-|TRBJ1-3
CASSLGATATRGNTIYF
TGTGCCAGCAGCTTAGGCGCAACAGCCACTCGCGGAAACACCATATATTTT
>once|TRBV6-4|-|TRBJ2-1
CASSRDWASEQFF
TGTGCCAGCAGCCGGGACTGGGCGAGTGAGCAGTTCTTC
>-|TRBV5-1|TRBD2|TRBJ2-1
CASSLGTSARGPYNEQFF
TGCGCCAGCAGCTTGGGGACTAGCGCCCGGGGACCCTACAATGAGCAGTTCTTC
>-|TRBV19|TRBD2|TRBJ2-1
CASIPRAGTSGSSYNEQFF
TGTGCCAGTATACCCAGAGCGGGGACTAGCGGGAGTTCCTACAATGAGCAGTTCTTC
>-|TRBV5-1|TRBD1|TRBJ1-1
CASSLAGDRSAAFF
TGCGCCAGCAGCTTGGCCGGGGACAGGTCTGCAGCTTTCTTT
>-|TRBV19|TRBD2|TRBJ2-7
CASSIGLAGTYEQYF
TGTGCCAGTAGTATAGGACTAGCGGGAACCTACGAGCAGTACTTC
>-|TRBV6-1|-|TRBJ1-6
CASSEGKHYYNSPLHF
TGTGCCAGCAGTGAAGGGAAACACTACTATAATTCCCCCCTCCACTTT
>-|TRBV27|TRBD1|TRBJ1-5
CASRQGTGNQPQHF
TGTGCCAGCCGACAGGGGACGGGCAATCAGCCCCAGCATTTT
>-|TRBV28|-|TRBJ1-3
CASSLADPISGNTIYF
TGTGCCAGCAGTTTGGCAGATCCGATCTCTGGAAACACCATATATTTT
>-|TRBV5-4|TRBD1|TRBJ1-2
CASRTGQGAYGYTF
TGTGCCAGCAGGACGGGACAGGGGGCCTATGGCTACACCTTC
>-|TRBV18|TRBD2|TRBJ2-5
CASSLETSGSLGETQYF
TGTGCCAGCTCACTGGAGACTAGCGGGAGTTTGGGAGAGACCCAGTACTTC
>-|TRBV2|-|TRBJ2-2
CASSEGRGGVVGELFF
TGTGCCAGCAGTGAAGGGAGGGGCGGAGTGGTCGGGGAGCTGTTTTTT
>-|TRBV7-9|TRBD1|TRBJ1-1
CASSPGQYTEAFF
TGTGCCAGCAGCCCGGGACAGTACACTGAAGCTTTCTTT
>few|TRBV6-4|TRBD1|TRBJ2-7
CASSDPRRTGNMDEQYF
TGTGCCAGCAGTGACCCTAGACGGACAGGGAATATGGACGAGCAGTACTTC
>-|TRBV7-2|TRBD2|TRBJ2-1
CASSRTSGSLNEQFF
TGTGCCAGCAGCCGGACTAGCGGGAGCTTAAATGAGCAGTTCTTC
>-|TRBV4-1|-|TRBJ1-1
CASSQYMTANMNTEAFF
TGCGCCAGCAGCCAATACATGACAGCAAACATGAACACTGAAGCTTTCTTT
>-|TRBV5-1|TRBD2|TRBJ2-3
CASSLEGTSVDTQYF
TGCGCCAGCAGCTTGGAAGGGACTAGCGTAGATACGCAGTATTTT
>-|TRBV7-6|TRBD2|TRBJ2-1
CASSLQGLVVNEQFF
TGTGCCAGCAGCTTGCAGGGACTAGTGGTCAATGAGCAGTTCTTC
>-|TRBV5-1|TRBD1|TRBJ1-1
CASSPLSPGTGHMNTEAFF
TGCGCCAGCAGCCCCCTTAGTCCCGGGACAGGGCACATGAACACTGAAGCTTTCTTT
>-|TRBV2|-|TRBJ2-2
CASSLSNTGELFF
TGTGCCAGCAGTCTATCGAACACCGGGGAGCTGTTTTTT
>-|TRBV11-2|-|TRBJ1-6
CASSLDGEATYNSPLHF
TGTGCCAGCAGCTTAGACGGGGAGGCAACCTATAATTCACCCCTCCACTTT
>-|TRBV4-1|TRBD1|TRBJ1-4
CASSQDRGRKLFF
TGCGCCAGCAGCCAGGACAGGGGTAGAAAACTGTTTTTT
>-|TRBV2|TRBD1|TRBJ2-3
CASSIRDRVSTDTQYF
TGTGCCAGCAGCATCCGGGACAGGGTTAGCACAGATACGCAGTATTTT
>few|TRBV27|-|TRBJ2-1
CASRQGGVNNEQFF
TGTGCCAGCAGACAGGGGGGGGTCAACAATGAGCAGTTCTTC
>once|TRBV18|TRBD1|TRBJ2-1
CATEERGLRNEQFF
TGTGCCACCGAGGAGAGGGGGCTTCGGAATGAGCAGTTCTTC
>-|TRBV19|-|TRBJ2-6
CASSIDRGSGANVLTF
TGTGCCAGTAGTATAGACAGGGGCTCTGGGGCCAACGTCCTGACTTTC
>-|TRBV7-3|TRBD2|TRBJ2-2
CASSLSVSGIYKDTGELFF
TGTGCCAGCAGCTTATCGGTTAGCGGGATTTATAAGGACACCGGGGAGCTGTTTTTT
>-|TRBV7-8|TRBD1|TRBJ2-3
CASSFHRDRHDPDTQYF
TGTGCCAGCAGCTTTCACCGGGACAGACATGACCCAGATACGCAGTATTTT
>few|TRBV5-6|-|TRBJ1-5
CASSLQNQPQHF
TGTGCCAGCAGCTTACAGAATCAGCCCCAGCATTTT
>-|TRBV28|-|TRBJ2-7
CASSLLGGDYEQYF
TGTGCCAGCAGTTTATTAGGGGGGGACTACGAGCAGTACTTC
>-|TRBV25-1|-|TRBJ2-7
CASSPTGSTYEQYF
TGTGCCAGCAGTCCCACAGGGTCAACCTACGAGCAGTACTTC
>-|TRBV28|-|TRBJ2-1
CASSFSGEQFF
TGTGCCAGCAGTTTTTCCGGTGAGCAGTTCTTC
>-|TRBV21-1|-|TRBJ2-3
CASSKGAGGDTQYF
TGTGCCAGCAGCAAAGGGGCGGGGGGGGACACGCAGTATTTT
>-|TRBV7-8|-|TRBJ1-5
CASSFEVGGSNQPQHF
TGTGCCAGCAGCTTCGAGGTGGGGGGGAGCAATCAGCCCCAGCATTTT
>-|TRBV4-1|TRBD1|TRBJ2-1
CASSQPGQANEQFF
TGCGCCAGCAGCCAGCCGGGACAGGCCAATGAGCAGTTCTTC